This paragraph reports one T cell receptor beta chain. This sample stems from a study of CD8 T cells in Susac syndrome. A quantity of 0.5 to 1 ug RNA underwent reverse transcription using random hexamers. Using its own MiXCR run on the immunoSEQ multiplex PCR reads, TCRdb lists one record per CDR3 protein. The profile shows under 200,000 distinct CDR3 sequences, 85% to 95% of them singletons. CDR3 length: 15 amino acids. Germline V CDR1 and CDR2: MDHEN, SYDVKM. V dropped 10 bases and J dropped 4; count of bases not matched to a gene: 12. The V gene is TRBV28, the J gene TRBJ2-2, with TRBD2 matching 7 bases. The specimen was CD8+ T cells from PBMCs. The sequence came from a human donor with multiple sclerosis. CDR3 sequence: CATNRGWEGTGELFF. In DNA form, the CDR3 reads TGTGCCACCAACCGTGGCTGGGAGGGCACCGGGGAGCTGTTTTTT.